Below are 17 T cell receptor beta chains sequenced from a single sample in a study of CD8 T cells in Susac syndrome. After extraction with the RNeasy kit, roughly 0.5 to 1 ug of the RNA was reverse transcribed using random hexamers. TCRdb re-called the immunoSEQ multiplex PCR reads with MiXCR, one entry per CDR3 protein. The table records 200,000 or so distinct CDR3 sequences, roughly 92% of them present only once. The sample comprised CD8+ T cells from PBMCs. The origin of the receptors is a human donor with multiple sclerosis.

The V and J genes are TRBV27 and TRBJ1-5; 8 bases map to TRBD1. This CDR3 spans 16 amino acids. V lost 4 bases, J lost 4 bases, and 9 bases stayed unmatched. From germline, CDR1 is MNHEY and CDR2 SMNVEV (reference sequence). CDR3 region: CASSSSQGGGNQPQHF. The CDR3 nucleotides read TGTGCCAGCAGTTCCTCACAGGGGGGAGGAAATCAGCCCCAGCATTTT.

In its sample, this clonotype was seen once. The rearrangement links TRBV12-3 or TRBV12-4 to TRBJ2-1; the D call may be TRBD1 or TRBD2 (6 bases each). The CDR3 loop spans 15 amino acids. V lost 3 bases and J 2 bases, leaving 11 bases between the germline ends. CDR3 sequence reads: CASSLWGAAYNEQFF. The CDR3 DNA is TGTGCCAGCAGTTTGTGGGGGGCCGCCTACAATGAGCAGTTCTTC.

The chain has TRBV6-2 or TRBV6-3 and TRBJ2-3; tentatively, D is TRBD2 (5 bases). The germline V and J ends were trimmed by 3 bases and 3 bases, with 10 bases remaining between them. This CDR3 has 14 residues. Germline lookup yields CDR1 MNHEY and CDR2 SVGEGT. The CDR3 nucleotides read TGTGCCAGCAGTTATGAGGAGGCAACAGATACGCAGTATTTT. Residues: CASSYEEATDTQYF.

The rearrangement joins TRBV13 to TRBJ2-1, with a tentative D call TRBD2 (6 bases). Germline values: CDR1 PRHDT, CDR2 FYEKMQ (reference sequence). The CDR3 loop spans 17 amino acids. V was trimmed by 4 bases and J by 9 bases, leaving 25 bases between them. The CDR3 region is CASSSPKETSRLPEQFF. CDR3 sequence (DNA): TGTGCCAGCAGCTCCCCAAAGGAGACTAGTCGCCTTCCTGAGCAGTTCTTC.

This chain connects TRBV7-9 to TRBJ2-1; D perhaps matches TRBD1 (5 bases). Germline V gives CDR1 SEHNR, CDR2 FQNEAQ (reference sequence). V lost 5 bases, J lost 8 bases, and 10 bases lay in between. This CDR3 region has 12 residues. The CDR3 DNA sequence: TGTGCCAGCAGCAGCAGGGTTCATGAGCAGTTCTTC. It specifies CASSSRVHEQFF.

CDR3 sequence (DNA): TGTGCCAGCAGGGCGGGGGATGGGGGCTCCGAGCAGTACTTC. Residues: CASRAGDGGSEQYF. The chain uses TRBV12-3 or TRBV12-4 and TRBJ2-7, with D possibly matching TRBD2 (7 bases). The CDR3 loop spans 14 amino acids. The V and J ends lost 6 bases and 6 bases respectively, with 18 bases between them.

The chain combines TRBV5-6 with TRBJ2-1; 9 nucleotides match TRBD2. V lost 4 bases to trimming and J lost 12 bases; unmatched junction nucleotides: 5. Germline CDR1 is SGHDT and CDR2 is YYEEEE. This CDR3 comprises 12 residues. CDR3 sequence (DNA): TGTGCCAGCAGCGTCAATAGCGGGAGGCAGTTCTTC. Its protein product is CASSVNSGRQFF.

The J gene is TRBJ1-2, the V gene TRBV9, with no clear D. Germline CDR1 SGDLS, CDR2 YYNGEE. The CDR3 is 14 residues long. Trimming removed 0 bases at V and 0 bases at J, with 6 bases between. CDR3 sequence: CASSVGGANYGYTF. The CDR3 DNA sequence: TGTGCCAGCAGCGTAGGTGGTGCTAACTATGGCTACACCTTC.

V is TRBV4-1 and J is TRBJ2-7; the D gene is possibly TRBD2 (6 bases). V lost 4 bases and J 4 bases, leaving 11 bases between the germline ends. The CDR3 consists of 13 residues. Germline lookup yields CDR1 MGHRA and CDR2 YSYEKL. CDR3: CASSPEEGYEQYF. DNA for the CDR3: TGCGCCAGCAGCCCGGAGGAGGGGTACGAGCAGTACTTC.

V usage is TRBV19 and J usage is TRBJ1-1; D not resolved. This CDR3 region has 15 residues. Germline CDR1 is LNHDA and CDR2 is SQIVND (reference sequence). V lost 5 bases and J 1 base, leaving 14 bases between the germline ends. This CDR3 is CASSLAAMPNTEAFF. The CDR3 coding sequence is TGTGCCAGTAGTTTGGCGGCAATGCCGAACACTGAAGCTTTCTTT.

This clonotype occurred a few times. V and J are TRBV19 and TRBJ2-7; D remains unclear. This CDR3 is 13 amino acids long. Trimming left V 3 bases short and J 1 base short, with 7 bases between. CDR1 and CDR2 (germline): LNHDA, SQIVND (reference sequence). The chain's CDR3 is CASSIEESYEQYF. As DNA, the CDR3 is TGTGCCAGTAGTATCGAGGAGTCCTACGAGCAGTACTTC.

This chain's CDR3 is CAWSVTRTGGDYGYTF. CDR3 nucleotide sequence: TGTGCCTGGAGTGTTACCCGGACAGGGGGCGACTATGGCTACACCTTC. This chain connects TRBV30 to TRBJ1-2; TRBD1 matches 11 bases. The CDR3 has 16 amino acids. Germline CDR1 reads GTSNPN; CDR2 reads SVGIG (reference sequence). J was trimmed by 3 bases and V by 0 bases; bases with no gene match: 6. Supplemented by reference TRBV30 and TRBJ1-2, the full variable domain reads SQTIHQWPATLVQPVGSPLSLECTVEGTSNPNLYWYRQAAGRGLQLLFYSVGIGQISSEVPQNLSASRPQDRQFILSSKKLLLSDSGFYLCAWSVTRTGGDYGYTFGSGTRLTVV.

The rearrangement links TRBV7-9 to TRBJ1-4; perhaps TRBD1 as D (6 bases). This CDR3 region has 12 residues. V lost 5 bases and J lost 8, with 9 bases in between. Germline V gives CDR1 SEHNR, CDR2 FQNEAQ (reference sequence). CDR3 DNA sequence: TGTGCCAGCAGCCCCGACAGGGAAAAACTGTTTTTT. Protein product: CASSPDREKLFF.

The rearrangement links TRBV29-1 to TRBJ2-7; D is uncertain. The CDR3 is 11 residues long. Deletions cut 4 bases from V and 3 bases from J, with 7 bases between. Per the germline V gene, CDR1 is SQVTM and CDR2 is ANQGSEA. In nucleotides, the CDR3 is TGCAGCGTTGCCTGGAACTACGAGCAGTACTTC. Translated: CSVAWNYEQYF.

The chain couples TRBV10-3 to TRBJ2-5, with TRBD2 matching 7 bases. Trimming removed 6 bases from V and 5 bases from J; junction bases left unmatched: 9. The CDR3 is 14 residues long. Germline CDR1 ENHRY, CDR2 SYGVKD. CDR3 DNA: TGTGCCATCAGCCCAGGCAGGGAGGGCGAGACCCAGTACTTC. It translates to CAISPGREGETQYF.

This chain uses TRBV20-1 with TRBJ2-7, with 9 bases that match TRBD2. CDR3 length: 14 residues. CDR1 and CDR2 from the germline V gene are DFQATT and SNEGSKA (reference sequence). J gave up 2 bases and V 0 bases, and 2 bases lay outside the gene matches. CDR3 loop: CSARDLAGPYEQYF. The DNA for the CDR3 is TGCAGTGCTAGAGACCTAGCGGGGCCCTACGAGCAGTACTTC.

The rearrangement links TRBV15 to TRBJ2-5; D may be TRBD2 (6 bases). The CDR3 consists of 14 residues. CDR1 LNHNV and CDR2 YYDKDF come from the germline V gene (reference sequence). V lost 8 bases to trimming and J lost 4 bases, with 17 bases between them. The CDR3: CATSRRDSRETQYF. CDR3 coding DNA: TGTGCCACCTCGCGCCGGGACTCGCGAGAGACCCAGTACTTC.